This T cell receptor beta chain was identified during a study of T cells in Graves' hyperthyroidism and ophthalmopathy. Study as a whole: Once the initial diagnosis was made, peripheral blood was obtained before any treatment.

TCR beta CDR3 regions were amplified from RNA transcripts. An initial round of RT-PCR targeting the TCR CDR3 relied on the HTBI primer set. TCRdb independently ran MiXCR on the multiplex PCR reads; one entry per CDR3 protein. This table has some 490,000 distinct CDR3 sequences, approximately 22% appearing once. The PBMCs were taken from approximately 11 ml of fresh peripheral blood. Germline V lookup: CDR1 LNHDA, CDR2 SQIVND (reference sequence). The length of the CDR3 is 14 residues. The ends were cut back, 0 bases at V and 11 bases at J, with 15 bases in the middle. The TCR was taken from a woman between 65 and 79 years old with Graves' ophthalmopathy. Material for sequencing was blood. The rearrangement uses TRBV19 and TRBJ2-3; TRBD2 is a possible D gene (6 bases). The CDR3 DNA sequence: TGTGCCAGTAGTATAGATGGGACTGCGTATGGGCAGTATTTT. Residues: CASSIDGTAYGQYF.